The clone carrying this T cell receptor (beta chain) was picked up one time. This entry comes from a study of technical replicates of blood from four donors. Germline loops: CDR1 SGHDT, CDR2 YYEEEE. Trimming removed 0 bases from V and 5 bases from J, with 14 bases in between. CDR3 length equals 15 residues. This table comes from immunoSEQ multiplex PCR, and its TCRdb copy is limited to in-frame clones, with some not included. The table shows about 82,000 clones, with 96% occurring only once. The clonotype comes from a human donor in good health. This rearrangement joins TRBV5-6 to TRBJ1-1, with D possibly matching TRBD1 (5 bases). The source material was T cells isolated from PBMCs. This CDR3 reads CASSLDRGWGTEAFF. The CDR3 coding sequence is TGTGCCAGCAGCTTGGATCGGGGGTGGGGAACTGAAGCTTTCTTT.